These 5 T cell receptor beta chains were all obtained from the same sample, sequenced in a study of post-analysis software for immune sequencing data. Study-level points and caveats: When patients were compared with controls, four to six TRBV segments were more frequent, TRBV5-6, TRBV5-1 and TRBV20-1 among them.

Unique molecular identifiers were carried by the TCR beta cDNA libraries. TCRdb recomputed calls from the PCR reads with MiXCR, one row per CDR3 protein. The data hold 650,000 to 850,000 distinct CDR3 sequences, with around 42% observed a single time. These TCRs are of unknown antigen specificity. The sequenced sample was blood. The receptors were gathered from a girl between 10 and 17 years old with multiple sclerosis.

This clonotype has only a few counts. The rearrangement uses TRBV5-1 and TRBJ2-7; 9 bases map to TRBD1. V was clipped by 2 bases and J by 5 bases; unmatched bases: 5. From germline, CDR1 is SGHRS and CDR2 YFSETQ. This CDR3 has 14 amino acids. DNA of the CDR3: TGCGCCAGCAGCTTCGGGGACAGGGTTCACGAGCAGTACTTC. It specifies CASSFGDRVHEQYF.

This chain links TRBV12-3 or TRBV12-4 with TRBJ1-1; D gene uncertain. This CDR3 has 13 amino acids. Trimming pared 5 bases from V and 1 base from J, leaving 8 bases between. As DNA, the CDR3 is TGTGCCAGCAGTCTCCCATCGAACACTGAAGCTTTCTTT. This gives the protein CASSLPSNTEAFF.

Only a few counts were recorded for this clonotype. The chain links TRBV4-1 to TRBJ2-4, with a tentative D call TRBD2 (5 bases). This CDR3 comprises 13 residues. Germline-derived CDR1 and CDR2 are MGHRA and YSYEKL. V was pared by 1 base and J by 13 bases, with 14 bases between. The CDR3 is CASSQVEVTEQYF. CDR3 DNA: TGCGCCAGCAGCCAAGTGGAGGTGACTGAGCAGTACTTC.

This clonotype appeared a single time. CDR3 sequence reads: CASRLDLTYNEQFF. CDR3 coding DNA: TGTGCCAGCAGGTTAGATCTGACATACAATGAGCAGTTCTTC. This chain uses TRBV27 with TRBJ2-1, with D uncertain. This CDR3 contains 14 residues. The germline gives CDR1 MNHEY, CDR2 SMNVEV (reference sequence). Trimming shortened V by 6 bases and J by 4 bases, and 13 bases separated the two germline ends.

This clonotype was observed a few times. This rearrangement joins TRBV7-2 to TRBJ2-5; D possibly corresponds to TRBD1 (6 bases). The CDR3 has 17 amino acids. The V gene lost 1 base and the J gene lost 4 bases, with 19 bases spanning the gap. Germline-derived CDR1 and CDR2 are SGHTA and FQGNSA. Written as DNA, the CDR3 is TGTGCCAGCAGCTTAGTGGTAGAGGGCAGGGGTGGAGAGACCCAGTACTTC. Residues: CASSLVVEGRGGETQYF.